Following are 5 T cell receptor beta chains from one sample sequenced in a study of T cells in Graves' hyperthyroidism and ophthalmopathy. There were TCR beta CDR3 regions amplified from RNA transcripts. The TCR CDR3 was amplified in a first-round RT-PCR using the HTBI primer set. TCRdb ran MiXCR on the multiplex PCR reads and lists one entry per CDR3 protein. The data hold about 270,000 distinct CDR3 sequences, with approximately 25% observed a single time. Sequences were obtained from blood. All receptors come from a woman aged 40 to 50 with Graves' ophthalmopathy.

The chain has TRBV27 and TRBJ2-7; D possibly corresponds to TRBD2 (7 bases). With 3 bases removed from V and 3 bases from J, the gap between germline ends came to 15 bases. The CDR3 extends over 15 amino acids. Germline values: CDR1 MNHEY, CDR2 SMNVEV (reference sequence). The CDR3 region is CASSFGGGAHYEQYF. The DNA of the CDR3 is TGTGCCAGCAGTTTTGGGGGGGGGGCCCACTACGAGCAGTACTTC.

This clonotype was seen ten or more times. The chain couples TRBV24-1 to TRBJ1-5; possible D gene TRBD1, 6 bases. Looked up from germline, CDR1 is KGHDR and CDR2 is SFDVKD. The CDR3 has 16 residues. Trimming pared 3 bases from V and 5 bases from J, leaving 16 bases between. CDR3 loop: CATSDGTRGRHQPQHF. In nucleotides, the CDR3 is TGTGCCACCAGTGATGGTACCCGGGGGCGACATCAGCCCCAGCATTTT.

The chain joins TRBV27 to TRBJ1-2; no clear D gene. The CDR3 contains 16 residues. CDR1 and CDR2 (germline): MNHEY, SMNVEV (reference sequence). The V end was cut by 0 bases, the J end by 4 bases, with 15 bases between. The CDR3 here is CASSLSNFGSSYGYTF. The CDR3 nucleotides are TGTGCCAGCAGTTTATCAAACTTTGGTTCCTCCTATGGCTACACCTTC.

This chain links TRBV11-2 with TRBJ1-3; maybe TRBD1 (5 bases). Germline V gene data show CDR1 as SGHAT and CDR2 as FQNNGV. The CDR3 length is 17 residues. The V and J ends lost 1 base and 0 bases respectively, with 13 bases between them. This CDR3 reads CASSLGSGLLSGNTIYF. DNA for the CDR3: TGTGCCAGCAGCTTAGGGTCAGGGTTGCTCTCTGGAAACACCATATATTTT.

This clonotype was observed a few times. The chain has TRBV11-2 and TRBJ1-1; no firm D call. This CDR3 comprises 13 residues. V was trimmed by 2 bases and J by 8 bases, leaving 12 bases between them. Germline V gives CDR1 SGHAT, CDR2 FQNNGV. CDR3 bases: TGTGCCAGCAGCTTATCTCGTCGAGCCGAAGCTTTCTTT. As protein: CASSLSRRAEAFF.